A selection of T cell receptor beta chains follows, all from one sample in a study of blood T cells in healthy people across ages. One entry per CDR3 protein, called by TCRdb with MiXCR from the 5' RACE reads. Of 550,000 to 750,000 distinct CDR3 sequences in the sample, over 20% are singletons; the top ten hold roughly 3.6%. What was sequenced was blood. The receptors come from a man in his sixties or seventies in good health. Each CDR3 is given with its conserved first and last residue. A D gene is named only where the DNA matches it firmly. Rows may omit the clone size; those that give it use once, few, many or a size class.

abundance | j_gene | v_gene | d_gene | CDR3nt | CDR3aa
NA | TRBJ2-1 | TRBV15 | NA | TGTGCCACCAGCTTGCACACGGGTCGGATGGTGGATGAGCAGTTCTTC | CATSLHTGRMVDEQFF
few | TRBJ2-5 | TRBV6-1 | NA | TGTGCCAGCAGGCCCCCGGGACCAAGGGAGACCCAGTACTTC | CASRPPGPRETQYF
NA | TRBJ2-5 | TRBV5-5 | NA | TGTGCCAGCAGCCTGAGTTCACCACCCAGGGATACCCAGTACTTC | CASSLSSPPRDTQYF
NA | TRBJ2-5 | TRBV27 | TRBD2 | TGTGCCAGCAGTACCCTAGCGGGAGGTATGGGCCCTCAAGAGACCCAGTACTTC | CASSTLAGGMGPQETQYF
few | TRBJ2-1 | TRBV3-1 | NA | TGTGCCAGCAGCCAGGAGACATCCTCCTACAATGAGCAGTTCTTC | CASSQETSSYNEQFF
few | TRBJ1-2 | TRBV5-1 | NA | TGCGCCAGCAGCAAGACTCCGGGCAACTATGGCTACACCTTC | CASSKTPGNYGYTF
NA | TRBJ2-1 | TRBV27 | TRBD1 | TGTGCCAGCAGTCAGACAGGGGGCATAAGGAATGAGCAGTTCTTC | CASSQTGGIRNEQFF
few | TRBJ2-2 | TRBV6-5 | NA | TGTGCCAGCAGGAGTGGATTTTCGAACACCGGGGAGCTGTTTTTT | CASRSGFSNTGELFF
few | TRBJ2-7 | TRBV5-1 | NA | TGCGCCAGCAGCTTGGGGAGCCAGGGCTACGAGCAGTACTTC | CASSLGSQGYEQYF
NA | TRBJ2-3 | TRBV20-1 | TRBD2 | TGCAGTGCTACCCTGAGGGCGGGAGTCCCCGCAGATACGCAGTATTTT | CSATLRAGVPADTQYF
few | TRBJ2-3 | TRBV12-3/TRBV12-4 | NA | TGTGCCAGCAGTTTGTCTGGGGCGGAGTTCTTGCAGTATTTT | CASSLSGAEFLQYF
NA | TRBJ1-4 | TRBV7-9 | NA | TGTGCCAGCAGCTTAGAGATTTCGGGGCAGGGTGAAAAACTGTTTTTT | CASSLEISGQGEKLFF
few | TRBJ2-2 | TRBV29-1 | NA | TGCGGAGGACGGGACACCGGGGAGCTGTTTTTT | CGGRDTGELFF
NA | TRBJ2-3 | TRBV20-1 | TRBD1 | TGCAGTGCTAGAGAGGGGACAGGGTTTCCAGATACGCAGTATTTT | CSAREGTGFPDTQYF
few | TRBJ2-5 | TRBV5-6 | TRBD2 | TGTGCCAGCAGCTTGTTCCGGGGGGATCGGGAGACCCAGTACTTC | CASSLFRGDRETQYF
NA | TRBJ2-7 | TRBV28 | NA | TGTGCCAGCAGTTTTAACCACTACGAGCAGTACTTC | CASSFNHYEQYF